One and the same sample provided the 11 T cell receptor beta chains below, sequenced in a study of blood T cells in healthy people across ages. Then a second PCR, running roughly 7 to 11 cycles, was carried out with a sample-barcoded 5' primer and a J-beta primer mix. Each CDR3 protein is one row after TCRdb ran MiXCR on the 5' RACE reads. The table has about a million distinct CDR3 sequences, 51% seen once. Sequenced material: blood. The receptors were gathered from a woman aged 55-69 years in good health.

The chain joins TRBV19 to TRBJ2-7, with 11 bases that match TRBD1. Germline V gene sequence: CDR1 LNHDA, CDR2 SQIVND (reference sequence). V lost 11 bases, J lost 0 bases, and 3 bases stayed unmatched. CDR3 length: 13 residues. The CDR3 DNA reads as TGTGCCTGCGGACAGGGGGCCTCCTACGAGCAGTACTTC. It codes for CACGQGASYEQYF.

A note on this clonotype: Germline and junction disagree at one end, which may indicate a read error. This chain links TRBV5-6 with TRBJ2-7; 11 bases are a match to TRBD1. The germline V gene has CDR1 SGHDT and CDR2 YYEEEE. This CDR3 comprises 15 residues. For the CDR3, the DNA is TGTGCCGGCAGCCGACTTGGACAGGGGGCGTACGAGCAGTACTTC. It specifies CAGSRLGQGAYEQYF.

This clonotype showed up just a few times. The genes are TRBV27 and TRBJ2-7; D might be TRBD2 (6 bases). Germline CDR1 and CDR2: MNHEY and SMNVEV (reference sequence). The CDR3 loop spans 15 amino acids. V lost 5 bases to trimming and J lost 5 bases, with 19 bases between them. The DNA for the CDR3 is TGTGCCAGCAGTGGCGGGGTGTCTGGGGAAAACGAGCAGTACTTC. Amino acid sequence: CASSGGVSGENEQYF.

This clonotype was observed a few times. The chain has TRBV7-6 and TRBJ2-7; 9 bases are shared with TRBD2. J was trimmed by 2 bases and V by 5 bases; bases with no gene match: 7. Per the germline V gene, CDR1 is SGHVS and CDR2 is FNYEAQ. The CDR3 totals 15 residues. This CDR3 reads CASSRSGSPTYEQYF. DNA for the CDR3: TGTGCCAGCAGCCGTAGCGGGAGTCCAACCTACGAGCAGTACTTC. Full variable domain (outside the CDR3, taken from reference TRBV7-6 and TRBJ2-7): GAGVSQSPRYKVTKRGQDVALRCDPISGHVSLYWYRQALGQGPEFLTYFNYEAQQDKSGLPNDRFSAERPEGSISTLTIQRTEQRDSAMYRCASSRSGSPTYEQYFGPGTRLTVT.

The rearrangement uses TRBV28 and TRBJ2-4; D is unresolved. Germline CDR1 reads MDHEN; CDR2 reads SYDVKM. V gave up 4 bases and J gave up 8 bases, with 12 bases separating them. The CDR3 runs to 13 residues. The CDR3 reads CASSCLKVDIQYF. The CDR3, as DNA: TGTGCCAGCAGTTGTTTGAAAGTGGACATTCAGTACTTC.

V gene TRBV29-1 combines with J gene TRBJ2-1; 8 bases line up with TRBD1. Germline assignment: CDR1 SQVTM and CDR2 ANQGSEA. This CDR3 is built from 14 residues. Germline trimming cut 3 bases from V and 6 bases from J; bases unmatched to any gene: 7. The DNA for the CDR3 is TGCAGCGTTGACCATACAGGGGGAGTCAATGAGCAGTTCTTC. Encoded protein: CSVDHTGGVNEQFF.

The chain combines TRBV20-1 with TRBJ2-5; possible D gene TRBD2, 5 bases. CDR3 length: 13 amino acids. V lost 2 bases to trimming and J lost 2 bases, with 9 bases between them. Germline CDR1 reads DFQATT; CDR2 reads SNEGSKA (reference sequence). The CDR3 bases are TGCAGTGCTAGACACCGGGGTCAAGAGACCCAGTACTTC. Protein product: CSARHRGQETQYF.

This chain links TRBV6-5 with TRBJ2-1, with no clear D. Trimming cost V 0 bases and J 7 bases, with 7 bases left between them. The CDR3 runs 13 residues. Germline V gene data show CDR1 as MNHEY and CDR2 as SVGAGI. This chain's CDR3 is CASSYSMGNEQFF. The CDR3 nucleotides read TGTGCCAGCAGTTACTCGATGGGGAATGAGCAGTTCTTC.

This clonotype was recorded at least ten times. The chain has TRBV3-1 and TRBJ2-1, with D perhaps TRBD2 (5 bases). CDR1 LGHDT and CDR2 YNNKEL come from the germline V gene (reference sequence). This CDR3 has 11 residues. Trimming left V 4 bases short and J 8 bases short, with 6 bases between. CDR3 protein: CASSRGYEQFF. Here the CDR3 DNA reads TGTGCCAGCAGCCGAGGGTATGAGCAGTTCTTC.

This clonotype was counted a few times. The chain employs TRBV7-2 and TRBJ2-4; D gene uncertain. The germline V and J ends were trimmed by 5 bases and 7 bases, with 12 bases remaining between them. The CDR3 length is 13 residues. Germline assignment: CDR1 SGHTA and CDR2 FQGNSA. CDR3 DNA sequence: TGTGCCAGCAGCGCCAGCGTTGGGAACATTCAGTACTTC. Its protein is CASSASVGNIQYF.

The chain links TRBV7-9 to TRBJ2-5, with a tentative D call TRBD2 (6 bases). Germline V CDR1 and CDR2: SEHNR, FQNEAQ (reference sequence). This CDR3 comprises 14 residues. Trimming stripped 8 bases from V and 0 bases from J, with 13 bases between. CDR3 residues: CASCIAAHQETQYF. DNA for the CDR3: TGTGCCAGCTGTATAGCGGCCCACCAAGAGACCCAGTACTTC. Together with reference TRBV7-9 and TRBJ2-5, the CDR3 gives the full variable domain: DTGVSQNPRHKITKRGQNVTFRCDPISEHNRLYWYRQTLGQGPEFLTYFQNEAQLEKSRLLSDRFSAERPKGSFSTLEIQRTEQGDSAMYLCASCIAAHQETQYFGPGTRLLVL.